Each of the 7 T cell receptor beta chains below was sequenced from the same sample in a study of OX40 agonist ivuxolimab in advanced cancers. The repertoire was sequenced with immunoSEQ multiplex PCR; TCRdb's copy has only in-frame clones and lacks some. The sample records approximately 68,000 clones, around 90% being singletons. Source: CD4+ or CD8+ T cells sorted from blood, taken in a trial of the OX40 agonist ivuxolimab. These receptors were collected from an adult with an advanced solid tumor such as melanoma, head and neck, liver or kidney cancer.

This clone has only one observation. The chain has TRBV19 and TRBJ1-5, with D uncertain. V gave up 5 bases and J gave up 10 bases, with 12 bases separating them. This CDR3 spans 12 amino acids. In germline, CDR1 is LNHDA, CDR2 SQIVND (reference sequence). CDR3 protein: CASSVSEGPQHF. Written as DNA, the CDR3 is TGTGCCAGTAGTGTAAGTGAGGGACCCCAGCATTTT.

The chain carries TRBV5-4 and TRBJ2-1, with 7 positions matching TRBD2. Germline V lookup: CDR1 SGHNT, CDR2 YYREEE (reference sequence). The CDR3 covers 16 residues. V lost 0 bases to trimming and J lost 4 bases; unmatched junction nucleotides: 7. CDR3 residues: CASSLDTGTTYNEQFF. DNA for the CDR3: TGTGCCAGCAGCTTGGACACCGGGACTACTTACAATGAGCAGTTCTTC.

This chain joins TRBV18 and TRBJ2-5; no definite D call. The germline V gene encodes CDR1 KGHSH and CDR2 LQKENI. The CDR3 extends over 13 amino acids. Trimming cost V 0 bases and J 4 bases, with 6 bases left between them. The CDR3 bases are TGTGCCAGCTCACCACCCTCCCTAGAGACCCAGTACTTC. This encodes CASSPPSLETQYF.

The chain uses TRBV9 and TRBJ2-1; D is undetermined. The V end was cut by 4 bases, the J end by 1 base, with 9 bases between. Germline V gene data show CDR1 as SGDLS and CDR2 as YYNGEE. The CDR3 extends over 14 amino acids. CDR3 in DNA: TGTGCCAGCAGCCCTAACCCGTCCTACAATGAGCAGTTCTTC. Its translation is CASSPNPSYNEQFF.

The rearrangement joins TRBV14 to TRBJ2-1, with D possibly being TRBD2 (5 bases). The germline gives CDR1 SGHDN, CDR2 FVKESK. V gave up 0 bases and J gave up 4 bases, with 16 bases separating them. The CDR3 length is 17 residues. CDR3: CASSQEDSINLYNEQFF. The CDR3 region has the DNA TGTGCCAGCAGCCAAGAGGACTCTATTAACCTGTACAATGAGCAGTTCTTC.

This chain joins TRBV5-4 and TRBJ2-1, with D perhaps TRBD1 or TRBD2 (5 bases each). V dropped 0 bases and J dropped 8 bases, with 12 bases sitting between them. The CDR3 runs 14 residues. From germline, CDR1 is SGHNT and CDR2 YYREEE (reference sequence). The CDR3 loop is CASSLDPGTDEQFF. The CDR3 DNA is TGTGCCAGCAGCTTGGATCCGGGGACCGATGAGCAGTTCTTC.

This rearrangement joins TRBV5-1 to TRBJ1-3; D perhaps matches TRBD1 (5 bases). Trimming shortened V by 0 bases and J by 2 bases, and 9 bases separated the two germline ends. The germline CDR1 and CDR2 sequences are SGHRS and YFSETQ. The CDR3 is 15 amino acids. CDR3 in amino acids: CASSLVQGAGNTIYF. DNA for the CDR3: TGCGCCAGCAGCTTGGTCCAGGGAGCTGGAAACACCATATATTTT.